Listed here is a single TCR beta chain. Its antigen is undetermined. This record belongs to a study of T cell responses to AZD1222 COVID-19 vaccine. Method: immunoSEQ multiplex PCR; TCRdb's copy keeps in-frame clones and lacks some. The table shows roughly 100,000 clones, with approximately 87% occurring only once. Findings and limits, study-wide: Regions 160-218 and 743-854 dominated among vaccine-associated CD4 TCRs spanning spike. Donor demographics were predominantly white British with a female majority; clonal diversity may be underestimated.

The material was peripheral blood, obtained on day 0 of AZD1222 vaccination. This TCR was recovered from an adult in good health.

The CDR3, as DNA: TGTGCCAGCAGCGGGACAGGGGGTCACTATGGCTACACCTTC. This sequence encodes CASSGTGGHYGYTF. This rearrangement joins TRBV9 to TRBJ1-2, with 10 positions matching TRBD1. V shed 3 bases and J 3 bases; nucleotides not matched to a gene: 2. Germline CDR1 is SGDLS and CDR2 is YYNGEE. The CDR3 consists of 14 residues.